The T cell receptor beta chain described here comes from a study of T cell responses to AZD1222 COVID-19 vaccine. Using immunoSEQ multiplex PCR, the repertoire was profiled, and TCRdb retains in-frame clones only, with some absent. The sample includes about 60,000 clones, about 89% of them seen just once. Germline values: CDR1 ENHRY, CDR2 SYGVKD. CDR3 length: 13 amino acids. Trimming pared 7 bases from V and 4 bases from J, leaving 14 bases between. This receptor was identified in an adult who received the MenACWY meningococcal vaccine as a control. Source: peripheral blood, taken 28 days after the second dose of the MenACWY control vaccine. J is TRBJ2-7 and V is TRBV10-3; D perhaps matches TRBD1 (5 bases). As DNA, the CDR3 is TGTGCCATCACCCCAGGGCAGGGATACGAGCAGTACTTC. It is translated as CAITPGQGYEQYF.